These 11 T cell receptor beta chains were all obtained from the same sample, sequenced in a study of identical twins. TCRdb re-derived calls from the 5' RACE reads in MiXCR, one entry per CDR3 protein. The table lists 200,000 to 250,000 distinct CDR3 sequences, over 9.5% of them singletons, with 10% in the top ten. Sample: memory T cells sorted from blood. All receptors derive from a man aged 50 to 59 in good health.

This clonotype occurred many times. The chain couples TRBV5-6 to TRBJ2-3; tentatively, D is TRBD2 (6 bases). The CDR3 length is 13 residues. Trimming took 4 bases from V and 4 from J, leaving 10 bases between them. Germline CDR1 and CDR2: SGHDT and YYEEEE. Here the CDR3 reads CASSPGLADTQYF. In DNA form, the CDR3 reads TGTGCCAGCAGCCCGGGACTTGCAGATACGCAGTATTTT.

The chain joins TRBV10-3 to TRBJ2-7; possible D gene TRBD2, 5 bases. Germline lookup yields CDR1 ENHRY and CDR2 SYGVKD. Trimming took off 6 bases at V and 7 bases at J, with 16 bases between the two ends. The CDR3 is 13 amino acids. The CDR3 loop reads CAISPDQPGEQYF. Written as DNA, the CDR3 is TGTGCCATCAGCCCTGATCAGCCGGGGGAGCAGTACTTC.

This clonotype was picked up many times. This chain uses TRBV20-1 with TRBJ2-2; D ambiguous. This CDR3 spans 15 amino acids. V shed 6 bases and J shed 2 bases, with 16 bases lying between them. CDR1 DFQATT and CDR2 SNEGSKA come from the germline V gene (reference sequence). This chain's CDR3 is CSAQRVGVNTGELFF. The CDR3 region has the DNA TGCAGTGCCCAGCGTGTTGGGGTAAACACCGGGGAGCTGTTTTTT.

This clonotype was seen at least ten times. The chain recombines TRBV20-1 with TRBJ2-7; 8 bases are shared with TRBD2. Germline values: CDR1 DFQATT, CDR2 SNEGSKA (reference sequence). Germline trimming cut 1 base from V and 3 bases from J; bases unmatched to any gene: 8. The CDR3 sequence is 15 residues long. The CDR3 region has the DNA TGCAGTGCTAGAGGCCCGGCTAGCGGGTACTACGAGCAGTACTTC. Protein sequence: CSARGPASGYYEQYF.

This chain uses TRBV28 with TRBJ1-2; TRBD1 is a possible D gene (5 bases). V lost 2 bases, J lost 4 bases, and 8 bases lay in between. This CDR3 has 13 residues. Germline CDR1 is MDHEN and CDR2 is SYDVKM. This chain's CDR3 is CASSLQGSYGYTF. The CDR3 nucleotides read TGTGCCAGCAGTTTACAGGGATCCTATGGCTACACCTTC.

In this sample, this clonotype turned up many times. V and J are TRBV10-3 and TRBJ2-1; TRBD1 is a possible D gene (5 bases). The CDR3 totals 15 residues. V lost 8 bases and J lost 3, with 17 bases in between. From germline, CDR1 is ENHRY and CDR2 SYGVKD. The CDR3, as DNA: TGTGCCATCTCACGCCGGATGACAGACTACAATGAGCAGTTCTTC. It encodes CAISRRMTDYNEQFF.

This chain joins TRBV20-1 and TRBJ1-1; no reliable D call. V gave up 3 bases and J gave up 1 base, with 12 bases separating them. Germline V gene data show CDR1 as DFQATT and CDR2 as SNEGSKA (reference sequence). The CDR3 runs to 14 residues. The CDR3 nucleotides read TGCAGTGCTAGTCTCCCCCCCAAGAACACTGAAGCTTTCTTT. It encodes CSASLPPKNTEAFF.

This clonotype was observed at least ten times. The rearrangement links TRBV24-1 to TRBJ2-3; 11 nucleotides agree with TRBD2. This CDR3 has 17 amino acids. V lost 4 bases, J lost 4 bases, and 9 bases stayed unmatched. Per the germline V gene, CDR1 is KGHDR and CDR2 is SFDVKD. The CDR3: CATSESVKLAGADTQYF. The CDR3 coding sequence is TGTGCCACCAGTGAGTCGGTGAAACTAGCGGGGGCAGATACGCAGTATTTT.

V usage is TRBV11-2 and J usage is TRBJ1-4; TRBD1 aligns across 8 bases. V trimming: 6 bases; J trimming: 8 bases; junction bases outside the gene matches: 14. The CDR3 runs 16 residues. CDR1 SGHAT and CDR2 FQNNGV come from the germline V gene. The DNA for the CDR3 is TGTGCCAGCAGTTCTTTCAGGGGGCTGGTGGGCGAAAAACTGTTTTTT. It encodes CASSSFRGLVGEKLFF.

This clonotype was recorded at least ten times. The chain carries TRBV27 and TRBJ1-2; no clear D. The CDR3 loop spans 13 amino acids. Germline V gene lookup returns CDR1 MNHEY and CDR2 SMNVEV (reference sequence). With 3 bases removed from V and 8 bases from J, the gap between germline ends came to 13 bases. The DNA of the CDR3 is TGTGCCAGCAGTTTTACTTCCAGTGGGGGCTACACCTTC. Translating it yields CASSFTSSGGYTF.

This chain uses TRBV20-1 with TRBJ1-2; TRBD1 aligns across 10 bases. Trimming cost V 1 base and J 7 bases; bases outside gene matches: 3. CDR1 is DFQATT and CDR2 is SNEGSKA in the germline V gene (reference sequence). The CDR3 is 13 amino acids. The CDR3 loop reads CSARGDRGLGYTF. In DNA, the CDR3 is TGCAGTGCTAGAGGTGACAGGGGGCTTGGCTACACCTTC.